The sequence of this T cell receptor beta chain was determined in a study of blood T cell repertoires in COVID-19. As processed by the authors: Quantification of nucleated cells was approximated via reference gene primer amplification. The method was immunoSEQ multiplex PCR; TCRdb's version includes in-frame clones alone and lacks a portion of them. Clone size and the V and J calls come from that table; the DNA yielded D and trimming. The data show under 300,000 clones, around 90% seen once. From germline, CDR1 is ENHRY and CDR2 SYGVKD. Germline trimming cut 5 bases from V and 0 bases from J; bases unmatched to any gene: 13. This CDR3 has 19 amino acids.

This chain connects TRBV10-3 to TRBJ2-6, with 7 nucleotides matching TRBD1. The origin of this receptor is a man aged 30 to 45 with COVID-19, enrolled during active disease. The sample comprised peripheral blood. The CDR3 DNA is TGTGCCATCAGTAGCCCCCGACAGGGCGGGCCCTCTGGGGCCAACGTCCTGACTTTC. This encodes CAISSPRQGGPSGANVLTF.